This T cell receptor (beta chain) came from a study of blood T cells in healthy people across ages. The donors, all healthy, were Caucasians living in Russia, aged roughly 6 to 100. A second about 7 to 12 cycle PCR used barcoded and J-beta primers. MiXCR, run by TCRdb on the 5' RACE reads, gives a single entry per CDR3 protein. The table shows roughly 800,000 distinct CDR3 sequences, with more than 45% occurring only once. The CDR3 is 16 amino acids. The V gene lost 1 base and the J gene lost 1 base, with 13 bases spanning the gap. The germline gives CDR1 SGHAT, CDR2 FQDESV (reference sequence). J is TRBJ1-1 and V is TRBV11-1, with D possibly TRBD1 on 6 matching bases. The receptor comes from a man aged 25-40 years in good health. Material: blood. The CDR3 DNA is TGTGCCAGCAGCTTAGGAGGGGGGATCGCGAACACTGAAGCTTTCTTT. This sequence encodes CASSLGGGIANTEAFF.